The sample holds a few counts of the clone carrying this TCR beta chain. The antigen is unknown. The data were obtained in a study of post-analysis software for immune sequencing data. Across the whole study: Several disease courses (relapsing-remitting, secondary progressive and progressive-relapsing) of multiple sclerosis were included.

Tagging with unique molecular identifiers was a feature of the TCR beta cDNA libraries. TCRdb reprocessed the PCR reads with MiXCR, giving one entry per CDR3 protein. The sample carries some 240,000 distinct CDR3 sequences, 35% to 40% recorded once. Study findings and constraints: The authors found that F measure strongly co-clustered same-batch samples. Controls' normalized Chao1 diversity significantly exceeded that of multiple sclerosis patients.

The receptor comes from a girl aged 5-17 years with multiple sclerosis. The sequencing input was blood.

For the CDR3, the DNA is TGTGCCAGCAGCGTAGCGGACGGCTACGAGCAGTACTTC. Amino acid sequence: CASSVADGYEQYF. This rearrangement joins TRBV9 to TRBJ2-5; D is undetermined. TRBJ2-7 matches the DNA end more closely, so the J call is doubtful. CDR1 is SGDLS and CDR2 is YYNGEE in the germline V gene. The CDR3 covers 13 residues.